Described below is a single TCR beta chain sequence and its context. Its antigen remains unknown. Unique molecular identifiers were incorporated during preparation of the TCRbeta library. A single record per CDR3 protein comes from TCRdb applying MiXCR to the PCR reads. The data hold a few hundred thousand distinct CDR3 sequences, with over 10% observed a single time. These data come from a study of T-cell reconstitution after alpha-beta-depleted transplantation in children. Trimming removed 4 bases from V and 0 bases from J; junction bases left unmatched: 8. The CDR3 length is 16 residues. Germline lookup yields CDR1 SQVTM and CDR2 ANQGSEA. Study-level points and caveats: The study reportedly traced alpha-beta T cells about two months after transplant to several hundred expanded graft clones. T-cell counts and diversity at one year post-transplant came mainly from newly produced T cells. Surviving recipient T cells and thymic progenitors accounted for the high day-60 TCRbeta diversity observed in some patients.

This clonotype originated in a male patient under 18 who had a stem cell transplant for acute myeloid leukemia, so the T cells may come from the graft donor. The specimen comprised PBMCs, mostly from graft donor cells, sampled 360 days after TCRalphabeta/CD19-depleted stem cell transplant. The chain couples TRBV29-1 to TRBJ2-1, with TRBD2 identical over 8 bases. The CDR3 nucleotides read TGCAGCGTTGTGGGACTAGTGAGTGGCTCCTACAATGAGCAGTTCTTC. This codes for CSVVGLVSGSYNEQFF.